One and the same sample provided the 31 T cell receptor beta chains below, sequenced in a study of a mutant IDH1 vaccine in newly diagnosed glioma. These receptors are not linked to any known antigen. Using immunoSEQ multiplex PCR, the repertoire was profiled, and TCRdb retains in-frame clones only, with some absent. The data contain tens of thousands of clones, 75% to 90% of them singletons. The time point: week 35, safety follow-up. In every dose of vaccine, 300 ug of mutant IDH1 20-mer peptide was given alongside topical imiquimod. The sequences come from PBMCs, collected from a glioma patient whose treatment included an IDH1 peptide vaccine. These receptors originate from a man aged 35 to 55 with glioma.

The chain is built from TRBV7-8 and TRBJ1-2; TRBD1 might be the D (6 bases). Germline CDR1 reads SGHVS; CDR2 reads FQNEAQ. The CDR3 consists of 17 residues. V was trimmed by 3 bases and J by 8 bases, leaving 25 bases between them. CDR3 nucleotide sequence: TGTGCCAGCAGCTTGAGGGGGTTAATGGGTTCAGCGGGAGGCTACACCTTC. It yields the protein CASSLRGLMGSAGGYTF.

The chain links TRBV9 to TRBJ1-4; the match to TRBD1 covers 7 bases. Unmatched junction bases numbered 6, after V lost 4 bases and J lost 6 bases. This CDR3 spans 14 amino acids. Germline assignment: CDR1 SGDLS and CDR2 YYNGEE. This chain's CDR3 is CASSQGVLDEKLFF. CDR3 bases: TGTGCCAGCAGCCAGGGGGTTCTGGATGAAAAACTGTTTTTT.

This CDR3 reads CASSLGGGAGNTIYF. The CDR3 DNA sequence: TGCGCCAGCAGCTTGGGAGGGGGCGCTGGAAACACCATATATTTT. The chain carries TRBV5-1 and TRBJ1-3, with 7 bases matching TRBD1. With V trimmed by 0 bases and J by 2 bases, 2 bases remained unmatched. The length of the CDR3 is 15 residues. Germline-derived CDR1 and CDR2 are SGHRS and YFSETQ.

The J gene is TRBJ1-2, the V gene TRBV15, with a possible D match to TRBD1 (5 bases). V was trimmed by 1 base and J by 8 bases, leaving 5 bases between them. The CDR3 is 11 residues long. Germline CDR1 and CDR2: LNHNV and YYDKDF (reference sequence). CDR3: CATSRGGGYTF. The CDR3 nucleotides are TGTGCCACCAGCAGAGGGGGCGGCTACACCTTC.

The count of this clone is one. The chain has TRBV5-6 and TRBJ1-2, with D unclear. This CDR3 has 14 amino acids. V gave up 4 bases and J gave up 2 bases, with 12 bases separating them. The germline V gene encodes CDR1 SGHDT and CDR2 YYEEEE. The CDR3 protein is CASSPSPTNYGYTF. The CDR3 DNA sequence: TGTGCCAGCAGCCCGAGTCCCACCAACTATGGCTACACCTTC.

This clone was seen only once. The chain links TRBV6-1 to TRBJ1-2; 7 positions match TRBD1. In germline, CDR1 is MNHNS, CDR2 SASEGT. With 4 bases clipped from V and 8 bases from J, the junction kept 10 bases outside the gene matches. This CDR3 has 14 amino acids. CDR3 loop: CASSAGTALNGYTF. CDR3 nucleotide sequence: TGTGCCAGCAGTGCTGGGACAGCTCTTAACGGCTACACCTTC.

The chain is built from TRBV6-5 and TRBJ1-4; perhaps TRBD1 as D (5 bases). CDR3 length: 13 amino acids. V was clipped by 2 bases and J by 8 bases, with 9 bases between them. Germline lookup yields CDR1 MNHEY and CDR2 SVGAGI. This CDR3 is CASSYDRWEKLFF. For the CDR3, the DNA is TGTGCCAGCAGTTACGACAGATGGGAAAAACTGTTTTTT.

The gene calls are TRBV30 and TRBJ2-2; TRBD1 matches at 7 bases. Trimming cost V 5 bases and J 3 bases; bases outside gene matches: 12. There are 16 residues in the CDR3. The germline V gene has CDR1 GTSNPN and CDR2 SVGIG (reference sequence). Here the CDR3 reads CAWDSGTAGDTGELFF. The CDR3, as DNA: TGTGCCTGGGACTCCGGGACAGCCGGGGACACCGGGGAGCTGTTTTTT.

This rearrangement joins TRBV7-9 to TRBJ1-2; D unresolved. Trimming took 0 bases from V and 1 from J, leaving 6 bases between them. The CDR3 loop spans 14 amino acids. Germline CDR1 SEHNR, CDR2 FQNEAQ (reference sequence). CDR3 DNA sequence: TGTGCCAGCAGCTTAGCTGGGGTTAACTATGGCTACACCTTC. This gives the protein CASSLAGVNYGYTF.

CDR3: CASSLGYEQYF. The CDR3 coding sequence is TGTGCCAGCAGTCTCGGATACGAGCAGTACTTC. V and J are TRBV28 and TRBJ2-7; no reliable D call. Germline assignment: CDR1 MDHEN and CDR2 SYDVKM. The V end was cut by 5 bases, the J end by 4 bases, with 6 bases between. This CDR3 has 11 residues. Filled out from reference TRBV28 and TRBJ2-7, the complete variable domain reads DVKVTQSSRYLVKRTGEKVFLECVQDMDHENMFWYRQDPGLGLRLIYFSYDVKMKEKGDIPEGYSVSREKKERFSLILESASTNQTSMYLCASSLGYEQYFGPGTRLTVT.

The V call is TRBV18, the J call TRBJ2-3; D uncertain. Per the germline V gene, CDR1 is KGHSH and CDR2 is LQKENI. The V and J ends lost 0 bases and 2 bases respectively, with 18 bases between them. The CDR3 is 18 amino acids. The CDR3 here is CASSPPGLGQLYTDTQYF. CDR3 DNA: TGTGCCAGCTCACCACCGGGCTTAGGGCAGTTGTACACAGATACGCAGTATTTT.

The sample holds one count of this clone. V gene TRBV4-2 combines with J gene TRBJ2-5; TRBD2 matches 10 bases. V was pared by 0 bases and J by 2 bases, with 6 bases of the junction left unmatched. Germline CDR1 LGHNA, CDR2 YNFKEQ. The length of the CDR3 is 17 residues. The CDR3 nucleotides read TGTGCCAGCAGCCAAGAGGGTTCAGCGGGAGGGCAAGAGACCCAGTACTTC. Encoded protein: CASSQEGSAGGQETQYF.

The chain joins TRBV6-4 to TRBJ2-6; D perhaps matches TRBD2 (6 bases). With 3 bases removed from V and 0 bases from J, the gap between germline ends came to 6 bases. From germline, CDR1 is MRHNA and CDR2 SNTAGT. The CDR3 is 15 residues long. This CDR3 is CASSEGGSGANVLTF. CDR3 nucleotide sequence: TGTGCCAGCAGTGAGGGGGGCTCTGGGGCCAACGTCCTGACTTTC.

The chain is built from TRBV2 and TRBJ1-1, with a possible D match to TRBD1 (6 bases). V was cut by 6 bases and J by 1 base, with 12 bases left in between. The CDR3 is 14 amino acids. The germline V gene encodes CDR1 SNHLY and CDR2 FYNNEI. For the CDR3, the DNA is TGTGCCAGCAGGGAGACAGGATGGAACACTGAAGCTTTCTTT. Its translation is CASRETGWNTEAFF.

The chain has TRBV5-1 and TRBJ2-1; D is ambiguous. The germline CDR1 and CDR2 sequences are SGHRS and YFSETQ. Trimming removed 3 bases at V and 8 bases at J, with 15 bases between. This CDR3 contains 14 residues. The CDR3 is CASSSRSPEDEQFF. In nucleotides, the CDR3 is TGCGCCAGCAGCTCACGCTCCCCTGAGGATGAGCAGTTCTTC.

The rearrangement joins TRBV5-1 to TRBJ2-2; 8 bases match TRBD1. The CDR3 length is 16 residues. Germline V gene lookup returns CDR1 SGHRS and CDR2 YFSETQ. The V segment lost 0 bases and the J segment 0 bases; nucleotides outside the gene matches: 1. The CDR3 is CASSLGTGTNTGELFF. CDR3 sequence (DNA): TGCGCCAGCAGCTTGGGGACAGGGACGAACACCGGGGAGCTGTTTTTT.

V usage is TRBV5-1 and J usage is TRBJ1-1, with D tentatively TRBD1 (6 bases). This CDR3 region has 14 residues. The germline V gene has CDR1 SGHRS and CDR2 YFSETQ. V lost 6 bases and J lost 2, with 14 bases in between. The CDR3 is CASTSTGTNTEAFF. The CDR3 bases are TGCGCCAGCACCTCGACAGGCACTAACACTGAAGCTTTCTTT.

A single count supports this clone. This chain joins TRBV11-2 and TRBJ1-1, with D unclear. Trimming removed 3 bases at V and 1 base at J, with 6 bases between. Germline CDR1 is SGHAT and CDR2 is FQNNGV. This CDR3 has 13 residues. Here the CDR3 DNA reads TGTGCCAGCAGCTTTCGGGCGAACACTGAAGCTTTCTTT. Its translation: CASSFRANTEAFF.

The chain is built from TRBV4-2 and TRBJ1-1; D ambiguous. Germline V CDR1 and CDR2: LGHNA, YNFKEQ. The CDR3 sequence is 14 residues long. The V gene lost 4 bases and the J gene lost 0 bases, with 9 bases spanning the gap. Here the CDR3 reads CASSPQELNTEAFF. CDR3 DNA: TGTGCCAGCAGCCCTCAAGAATTGAACACTGAAGCTTTCTTT.

This clone was found once. The rearrangement uses TRBV7-8 and TRBJ2-2, with D maybe TRBD1 (6 bases). Per the germline V gene, CDR1 is SGHVS and CDR2 is FQNEAQ. The ends were cut back, 5 bases at V and 5 bases at J, with 18 bases in the middle. This CDR3 has 16 residues. The CDR3, as DNA: TGTGCCAGCAGCCCTTTTGGGACACAAATTACCGGGGAGCTGTTTTTT. Protein: CASSPFGTQITGELFF.

J is TRBJ2-5 and V is TRBV28, with 7 bases identical to TRBD2. CDR1 and CDR2 (germline): MDHEN, SYDVKM. The V segment lost 1 base and the J segment 2 bases; nucleotides outside the gene matches: 4. The CDR3 contains 15 residues. In DNA form, the CDR3 reads TGTGCCAGCAGTTTATTGGGGGGGGTTCAAGAGACCCAGTACTTC. Translation gives CASSLLGGVQETQYF.

V and J are TRBV5-5 and TRBJ1-5; the match to TRBD1 covers 12 bases. The CDR3 is 19 residues long. Looked up from germline, CDR1 is SGHKS and CDR2 is YYEKEE (reference sequence). V shed 2 bases and J 6 bases; nucleotides not matched to a gene: 15. CDR3 residues: CASSFSGTGGAGLSQPQHF. For the CDR3, the DNA is TGTGCCAGCAGCTTCTCCGGGACAGGGGGCGCGGGGTTGAGTCAGCCCCAGCATTTT.

The V gene is TRBV2, the J gene TRBJ1-2, with 7 positions matching TRBD1. Looked up from germline, CDR1 is SNHLY and CDR2 is FYNNEI. V lost 11 bases to trimming and J lost 0 bases; unmatched junction nucleotides: 12. The CDR3 covers 15 residues. CDR3 nucleotides: TGTGCCGCGATAAGGAGGGACAGCCCTAACTATGGCTACACCTTC. It yields the protein CAAIRRDSPNYGYTF.

The V call is TRBV6-1, the J call TRBJ2-7; perhaps TRBD1 as D (5 bases). CDR3 length: 15 amino acids. The V end lost 7 bases, the J end lost 2 bases, and 18 bases lay between the germline ends. CDR1 is MNHNS and CDR2 is SASEGT in the germline V gene. The CDR3 DNA is TGTGCCAGCATTGCATTTCAGGGTAGCACCTACGAGCAGTACGTC. Residues: CASIAFQGSTYEQYV.

The gene calls are TRBV7-9 and TRBJ2-7; 8 bases are shared with TRBD1. There are 17 residues in the CDR3. Germline assignment: CDR1 SEHNR and CDR2 FQNEAQ (reference sequence). J was trimmed by 2 bases and V by 3 bases; bases with no gene match: 12. The CDR3 here is CASSFGVTGQETYEQYV. CDR3 DNA: TGTGCCAGCAGCTTCGGCGTTACGGGACAGGAGACCTACGAGCAGTACGTC.

The chain is built from TRBV19 and TRBJ1-3, with TRBD1 matching over 7 bases. CDR1 LNHDA and CDR2 SQIVND come from the germline V gene (reference sequence). The CDR3 is 17 residues long. V lost 3 bases and J lost 0; bases outside the gene matches: 8. The CDR3 here is CASSIVGTAISGNTIYF. In DNA, the CDR3 is TGTGCCAGTAGTATTGTAGGGACAGCGATCTCTGGAAACACCATATATTTT.

V is TRBV29-1 and J is TRBJ1-1; D gene ambiguous. The CDR3 sequence is 13 residues long. Trimming cost V 5 bases and J 1 base, with 11 bases left between them. Germline V gene sequence: CDR1 SQVTM, CDR2 ANQGSEA. CDR3 residues: CSVSFRANTEAFF. Here the CDR3 DNA reads TGCAGCGTTTCTTTTAGAGCGAACACTGAAGCTTTCTTT.

The chain uses TRBV28 and TRBJ2-5; D could derive from TRBD1 or TRBD2 (7 bases each). CDR3 length: 14 amino acids. Germline lookup yields CDR1 MDHEN and CDR2 SYDVKM. The V and J ends lost 4 bases and 5 bases respectively, with 14 bases between them. CDR3 DNA sequence: TGTGCCAGCAGTTCAGGGGGGGGCAGGGAGACCCAGTACTTC. It is translated as CASSSGGGRETQYF. Combining the CDR3 with reference TRBV28 and TRBJ2-5 gives the whole variable domain DVKVTQSSRYLVKRTGEKVFLECVQDMDHENMFWYRQDPGLGLRLIYFSYDVKMKEKGDIPEGYSVSREKKERFSLILESASTNQTSMYLCASSSGGGRETQYFGPGTRLLVL.

V gene TRBV5-1 combines with J gene TRBJ2-1, with TRBD2 matching over 7 bases. Germline values: CDR1 SGHRS, CDR2 YFSETQ. After removal of 4 bases from V and 0 bases from J, the junction contained 4 bases not matched to a gene. This CDR3 has 15 amino acids. The CDR3 DNA reads TGCGCCAGCAGCCCAAGCGGGAACTCCTACAATGAGCAGTTCTTC. This gives the protein CASSPSGNSYNEQFF.

The rearrangement uses TRBV7-9 and TRBJ2-7; D perhaps matches TRBD1 (6 bases). Trimming took off 5 bases at V and 3 bases at J, with 14 bases between the two ends. Germline CDR1 and CDR2: SEHNR and FQNEAQ (reference sequence). There are 14 residues in the CDR3. The CDR3 loop is CASSADGRGYEQYF. In DNA, the CDR3 is TGTGCCAGCAGCGCGGACGGCAGGGGCTACGAGCAGTACTTC.

This chain uses TRBV28 with TRBJ2-6, with D possibly TRBD2 on 5 matching bases. This CDR3 region has 15 residues. Germline V gene lookup returns CDR1 MDHEN and CDR2 SYDVKM. Trimming stripped 1 base from V and 2 bases from J, with 6 bases between. CDR3 region: CASSLSGTGANVLTF. CDR3 DNA sequence: TGTGCCAGCAGTTTATCGGGGACTGGGGCCAACGTCCTGACTTTC.